The 12 T cell receptor beta chains listed next were all sequenced from one sample in a study of CD8+CD57+ T cells in acquired aplastic anemia. Template material for TCR beta VDJ and CDR3 profiling consisted of genomic DNA. MiXCR, applied by TCRdb to the reads, yields one record per CDR3 protein. This sample yields roughly 500,000 distinct CDR3 sequences, of which about a third are seen a single time; around 0.82% belongs to the top ten. Patients sequenced had flow cytometry evidence of CD8+CD57+ cell expansion. Sequenced: sorted CD4+, CD8+, or CD8+CD57+ T cells (not recorded which) from PBMCs. All receptors derive from a human donor with aplastic anemia.

The CDR3, as DNA: TGTGCCAGCAGGGCTCTAGCGAACTCCTACAATGAGCAGTTCTTC. Amino acids: CASRALANSYNEQFF. The chain has TRBV6-1 and TRBJ2-1; maybe TRBD2 (6 bases). Per germline, CDR1 MNHNS and CDR2 SASEGT. The CDR3 contains 15 residues. The ends were cut back, 6 bases at V and 0 bases at J, with 12 bases in the middle.

This clonotype was counted at least ten times. The rearrangement links TRBV19 to TRBJ2-7; the D gene is possibly TRBD1 (5 bases). This CDR3 spans 14 amino acids. CDR1 LNHDA and CDR2 SQIVND come from the germline V gene (reference sequence). Trimming took 2 bases from V and 4 from J, leaving 12 bases between them. The CDR3 protein is CASSITAGPYEQYF. The CDR3 coding sequence is TGTGCCAGTAGTATAACCGCAGGGCCTTACGAGCAGTACTTC.

This clonotype has at least ten counts. V is TRBV7-2 and J is TRBJ2-3; a weak D match, TRBD1 (6 bases). Trimming took off 5 bases at V and 2 bases at J, with 11 bases between the two ends. In germline, CDR1 is SGHTA, CDR2 FQGNSA. This CDR3 region has 14 residues. Here the CDR3 reads CASSRGQHTDTQYF. The CDR3 coding sequence is TGTGCCAGCAGCCGAGGACAGCACACAGATACGCAGTATTTT.

This clonotype was counted a few times. The V and J genes are TRBV5-5 and TRBJ2-7, with 11 bases that match TRBD2. There are 16 residues in the CDR3. The junction had 9 bases not matched to a gene; V was cut back by 0 bases and J by 7 bases. Germline lookup yields CDR1 SGHKS and CDR2 YYEKEE (reference sequence). CDR3 DNA: TGTGCCAGCAGCTTGGCCCCTATAGCGGGAGGGCGTGAGCAGTACTTC. Its translation is CASSLAPIAGGREQYF.

The sample holds many counts of this clonotype. This chain connects TRBV2 to TRBJ1-6, with 7 bases lining up with TRBD1. V was clipped by 10 bases and J by 5 bases; unmatched bases: 11. CDR1 and CDR2 from the germline V gene are SNHLY and FYNNEI. The CDR3 runs to 15 residues. The CDR3 bases are TGTGCCATACCGAAACAGGGGTCGGATAATTCACCCCTCCACTTT. As protein: CAIPKQGSDNSPLHF.

In the case of this clonotype: Being one base from a much bigger clone, this may be a read error. The chain is built from TRBV10-3 and TRBJ2-7, with D unclear. Trimming pared 6 bases from V and 5 bases from J, leaving 8 bases between. This CDR3 is built from 11 residues. Per the germline V gene, CDR1 is ENHRY and CDR2 is SYGVKD. The CDR3 DNA follows: TGTGCCATCAGCAGGCGCGACGAGCAGTACTTC. This sequence encodes CAISRRDEQYF.

This rearrangement joins TRBV6-1 to TRBJ2-5, with TRBD2 matching over 8 bases. The CDR3 sequence is 17 residues long. Germline-derived CDR1 and CDR2 are MNHNS and SASEGT. The V and J ends lost 5 bases and 7 bases, in that order; junction bases with no gene match: 18. The CDR3, as DNA: TGTGCCAGCAGTAGGGTGGGGCGGGGGGCCCAAACGCGGACCCAGTACTTC. Its translation is CASSRVGRGAQTRTQYF.

This clonotype was detected a few times. CDR3 coding DNA: TGTGCCAGCAGCTTGTCGGTTTTCGGCAGAGACAATGAGCAGTTCTTC. The encoded protein is CASSLSVFGRDNEQFF. The chain carries TRBV5-6 and TRBJ2-1; unclear D gene. Germline V CDR1 and CDR2: SGHDT, YYEEEE. The CDR3 sequence is 16 residues long. Trimming removed 1 base at V and 5 bases at J, with 16 bases between.

This clonotype was detected many times. The chain combines TRBV25-1 with TRBJ1-2; 9 positions match TRBD1. CDR1 is MGHDK, CDR2 SYGVNS, per germline. The CDR3 sequence is 15 residues long. Unmatched junction bases numbered 13, after V lost 6 bases and J lost 8 bases. In nucleotides, the CDR3 is TGTGCCAGCAGCTGGGGGACAGGGTGGGCGGAGGGCTACACCTTC. Translating it yields CASSWGTGWAEGYTF.

There are many counts of this clonotype. CDR3 DNA sequence: TGTGCCAGCAGGGCAGACCCTGGAAACACCATATATTTT. Its protein is CASRADPGNTIYF. The rearrangement joins TRBV2 to TRBJ1-3; D uncertain. CDR3 length: 13 residues. The germline V gene has CDR1 SNHLY and CDR2 FYNNEI. The V end lost 6 bases, the J end lost 2 bases, and 8 bases lay between the germline ends.

In its sample, this clonotype was seen many times. This chain joins TRBV19 and TRBJ2-7; 8 bases are a match to TRBD1. Germline V gene sequence: CDR1 LNHDA, CDR2 SQIVND (reference sequence). J lost 1 base, V lost 5 bases, and 4 bases had no gene match. The CDR3 spans 14 residues. The CDR3 region is CASSARDRSYEQYF. CDR3 bases: TGTGCCAGTAGTGCCCGGGACAGGTCCTACGAGCAGTACTTC.

This sequence joins TRBV20-1 and TRBJ2-7; 9 nucleotides match TRBD2. The CDR3 consists of 16 residues. Per the germline V gene, CDR1 is DFQATT and CDR2 is SNEGSKA (reference sequence). J gave up 0 bases and V 3 bases, and 9 bases lay outside the gene matches. The CDR3 DNA is TGCAGTGCTAGCCTTTTAGCGGGGGCGATCTCCTACGAGCAGTACTTC. Protein product: CSASLLAGAISYEQYF.